This T cell receptor (beta chain) was documented in a study of vaccination and CD4 T cells after COVID-19. Overall study: For control cultures, the treatment was a CEFX pool, an HIV-1 Nef pool, or no peptide.

This clonotype rates as medium-sized (0.01 to 0.1%). What it recognizes is unknown. Treatment in this sample: roughly 10-day PBMC culture with coronavirus spike peptide pools or control peptides (ViraFEST assay). The unexposed donor gave CD4+ T cells before the COVID-19 pandemic (2011-2018). Sequencing of DNA taken from cultured CD4+ T cells relied on the Oncomine TCR Beta short-read assay. In this case, cultured CD4+ T cells provided the extracted genomic DNA. TCRdb re-analysed the PCR reads in MiXCR, keeping a single row per CDR3 protein. The sample holds around 1,900 distinct CDR3 sequences; approximately 15% are singletons and the top ten take 22%. Study results and caveats: Spike mono-reactivity was the property of 304 of 307 vaccine-specific clones in convalescent patients.

The CDR3 runs to 16 residues. V dropped 5 bases and J dropped 4 bases, with 15 bases sitting between them. Germline CDR1 MDHEN, CDR2 SYDVKM. Material for sequencing was CD4+ T cells from blood, cultured in vitro. The origin of this receptor is a human donor in good health. The chain uses TRBV28 and TRBJ1-6; D unclear. CDR3 region: CASSPRRWSYNSPLHF. The CDR3 DNA reads TGTGCCAGCAGTCCCCGAAGGTGGTCATATAATTCACCCCTCCACTTT.